In this sample, the clone carrying this TCR beta chain turned up many times. What it recognizes is unknown. TCR beta VDJ combinations and CDR3 sequences were profiled from genomic DNA. TCRdb reprocessed the reads via MiXCR and lists one record per CDR3 protein. The sample records about 470,000 distinct CDR3 sequences, about a third being singletons. V lost 2 bases and J lost 2; bases outside the gene matches: 7. Germline assignment: CDR1 KGHDR and CDR2 SFDVKD. The CDR3 is made up of 16 amino acids. Patients picked for sequencing had shown CD8+CD57+ cell expansion detected by flow cytometry. Receipt of therapy had not occurred in any patient by the time of blood sampling. The data were obtained in a study of CD8+CD57+ T cells in acquired aplastic anemia. About the study: When averaged, DNA from sorted CD4+ and CD8+ cells came to about 3 ug. Findings of the study overall: No significant patient-versus-control difference appeared in CD8+ Simpson's diversity.

This sequence joins TRBV24-1 and TRBJ2-7; 8 bases are shared with TRBD2. The specimen sequenced was sorted CD4+, CD8+, or CD8+CD57+ T cells (not recorded which) from PBMCs. This receptor was taken from a human donor with aplastic anemia. The chain's CDR3 is CATSDSLAGSTYEQYF. The DNA of the CDR3 is TGTGCCACCAGTGATTCCCTAGCGGGTTCAACCTACGAGCAGTACTTC.